Sequencing of this TCR beta chain was carried out in a study of blood T cell repertoires in COVID-19. Study details: Some COVID-19 samples were acute and others convalescent; all came from the United States, Italy and Spain. Nucleic acid was either cDNA or gDNA, and it came from T cells, B-cell-depleted T cells, or PBMCs.

There are 17 residues in the CDR3. Per the germline V gene, CDR1 is LNHDA and CDR2 is SQIVND (reference sequence). Germline trimming cut 3 bases from V and 0 bases from J; bases unmatched to any gene: 6. Participants were aged about 18 to 89 years from 20 to 30 US areas. How the authors handled the data: Researchers report that nucleated cell counts were estimated from reference gene primer amplification. Some clones are missing from TCRdb's copy, which holds only in-frame ones; the method was immunoSEQ multiplex PCR. V and J calls and clone size are those listed in that table; D and trimming were worked out from the DNA. Here the sample spans about 140,000 clones, about 83% being singletons.

The chain carries TRBV19 and TRBJ2-3; TRBD1 matches 10 bases. This TCR derives from a woman aged 45-65 years with acute COVID-19. Sequencing used PBMCs or T cells enriched from blood (not recorded which). CDR3 in DNA: TGTGCCAGTAGTATCACCGGGACAGGGGTAAGCACAGATACGCAGTATTTT. It encodes CASSITGTGVSTDTQYF.